This T cell receptor (beta chain) was sequenced for a study of CD8 T cells in ankylosing spondylitis. Generation of TCR beta libraries employed quantitative 5'-RACE incorporating molecular barcodes. TCRdb passed the 5' RACE reads through MiXCR, listing each CDR3 protein once. Among some 180,000 distinct CDR3 sequences, roughly 18% were seen once, and the ten largest hold roughly 4.5%. Whole-study findings and limits: Disease-linked clones bore a CD8+ phenotype, appearing relatively rarely in peripheral blood. One TCR beta motif, made up of roughly eight highly homologous variants, appeared characteristic of ankylosing spondylitis blood. The clones that were linked to disease were reported to be significantly enriched in matched synovial fluid samples from ankylosing spondylitis patients.

This CDR3 is 14 amino acids long. Losses at the gene ends were 3 bases for V and 5 bases for J; bases not matched to a gene: 0. Per germline, CDR1 LGHDT and CDR2 YNNKEL (reference sequence). This clonotype was picked up a small number of times. Its matching antigen is unknown. The rearrangement joins TRBV3-1 to TRBJ2-1; 11 nucleotides match TRBD2. The receptor was isolated from a male donor between 5 and 35 years old with ankylosing spondylitis or in good health (not recorded which). Source material: blood, either unsorted or a sorted T cell fraction (not recorded which). CDR3 sequence reads: CASSQTSGNNEQFF. The CDR3 nucleotides read TGTGCCAGCAGCCAGACTAGCGGGAACAATGAGCAGTTCTTC.